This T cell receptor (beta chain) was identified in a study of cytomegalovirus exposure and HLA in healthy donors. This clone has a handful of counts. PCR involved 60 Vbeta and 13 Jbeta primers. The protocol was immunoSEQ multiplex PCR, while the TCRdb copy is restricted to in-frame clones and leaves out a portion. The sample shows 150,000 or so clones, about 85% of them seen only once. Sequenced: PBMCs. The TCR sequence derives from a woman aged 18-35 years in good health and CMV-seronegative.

The CDR3 reads CAWRFGGVGETQYF. The CDR3 nucleotides are TGTGCCTGGAGGTTTGGGGGGGTAGGGGAGACCCAGTACTTC. The chain links TRBV30 to TRBJ2-5; 7 bases are a match to TRBD2. The CDR3 consists of 14 residues. V lost 3 bases and J lost 5; bases outside the gene matches: 9. Germline lookup yields CDR1 GTSNPN and CDR2 SVGIG (reference sequence).